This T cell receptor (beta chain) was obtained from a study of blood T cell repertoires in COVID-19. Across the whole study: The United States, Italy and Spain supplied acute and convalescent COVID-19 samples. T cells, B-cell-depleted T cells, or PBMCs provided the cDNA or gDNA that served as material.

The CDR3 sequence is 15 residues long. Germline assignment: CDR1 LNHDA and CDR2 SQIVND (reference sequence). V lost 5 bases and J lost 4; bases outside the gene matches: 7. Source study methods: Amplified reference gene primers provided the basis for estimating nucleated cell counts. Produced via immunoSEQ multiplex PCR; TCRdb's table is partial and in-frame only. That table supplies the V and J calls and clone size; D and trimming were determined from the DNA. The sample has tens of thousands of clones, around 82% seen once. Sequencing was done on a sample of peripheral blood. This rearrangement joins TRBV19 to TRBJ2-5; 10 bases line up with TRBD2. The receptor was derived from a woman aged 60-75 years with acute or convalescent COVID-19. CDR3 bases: TGTGCCAGTAGTCCAACTAGCGGGAATTCAGAGACCCAGTACTTC. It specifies CASSPTSGNSETQYF.